Below, one T cell receptor beta chain is given with its context. Its target is not known. Germline is not matched at one junction end, which may reflect a read error. In the original analysis: From ImmunoSEQ came sequences covering only the junction and carrying no quality scores, so filtering differed. Produced via immunoSEQ multiplex PCR; TCRdb's table is partial and in-frame only. That table furnishes V, J and clone size, whereas the DNA furnished D and trimming. The table has about 2.4 million clones, more than 80% seen once. These data are taken from a study of shared clonotypes between healthy human individuals. Findings of the study overall: Several donors held about 4.6% of naive CD4 clonotypes in common.

The germline gives CDR1 LNHDA, CDR2 SQIVND (reference sequence). CDR3 size: 14 residues. Among the donors, all were Caucasian adults who lived in Nashville, Tennessee. V is TRBV19 and J is TRBJ2-2; D remains ambiguous. The sample taken for sequencing was naive CD4+ T cells sorted from blood. Sample subset: CD45RA+ positively selected. The TCR originated in a man younger than 35 in good health. The CDR3 DNA sequence: TGTGCCAGTAGGATAGAGAAAAACACCGGGGAGCTGTTTTTT. Amino acid sequence: CASRIEKNTGELFF. Full variable domain (outside the CDR3, taken from reference TRBV19 and TRBJ2-2): DGGITQSPKYLFRKEGQNVTLSCEQNLNHDAMYWYRQDPGQGLRLIYYSQIVNDFQKGDIAEGYSVSREKKESFPLTVTSAQKNPTAFYLCASRIEKNTGELFFGEGSRLTVL.